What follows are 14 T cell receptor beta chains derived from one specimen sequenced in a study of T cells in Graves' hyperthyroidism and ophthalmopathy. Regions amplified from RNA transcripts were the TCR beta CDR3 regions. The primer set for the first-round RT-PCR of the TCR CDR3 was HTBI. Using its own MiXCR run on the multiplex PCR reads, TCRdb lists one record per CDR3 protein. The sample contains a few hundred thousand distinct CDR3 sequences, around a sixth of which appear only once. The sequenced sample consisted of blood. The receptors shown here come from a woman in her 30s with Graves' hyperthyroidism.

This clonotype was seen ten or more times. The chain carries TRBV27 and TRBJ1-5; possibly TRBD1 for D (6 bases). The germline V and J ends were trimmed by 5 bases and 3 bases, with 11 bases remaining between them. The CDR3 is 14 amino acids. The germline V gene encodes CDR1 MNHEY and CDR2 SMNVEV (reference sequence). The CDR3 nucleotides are TGTGCCAGCAGTCACAGGGTGGACAATCAGCCCCAGCATTTT. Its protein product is CASSHRVDNQPQHF.

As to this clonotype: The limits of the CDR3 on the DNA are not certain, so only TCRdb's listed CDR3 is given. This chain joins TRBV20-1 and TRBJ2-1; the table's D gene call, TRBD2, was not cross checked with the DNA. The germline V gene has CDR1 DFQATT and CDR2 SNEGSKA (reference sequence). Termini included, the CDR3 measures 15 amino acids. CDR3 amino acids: CSTNTLVGAGNEQLF.

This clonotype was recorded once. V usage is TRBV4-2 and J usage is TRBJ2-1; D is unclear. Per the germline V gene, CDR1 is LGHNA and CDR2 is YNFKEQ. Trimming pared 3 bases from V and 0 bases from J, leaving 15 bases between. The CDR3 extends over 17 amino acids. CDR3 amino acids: CASSQSGENLSYNEQFF. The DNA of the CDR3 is TGTGCCAGCAGCCAGTCCGGCGAAAACCTCTCCTACAATGAGCAGTTCTTC.

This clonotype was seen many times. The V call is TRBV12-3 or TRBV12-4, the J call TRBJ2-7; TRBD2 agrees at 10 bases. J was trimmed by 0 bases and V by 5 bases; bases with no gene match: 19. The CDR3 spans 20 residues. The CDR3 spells CASSPEKWLAGVSTSYEQYF. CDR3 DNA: TGTGCCAGCAGTCCCGAAAAATGGCTAGCGGGAGTTTCGACCTCCTACGAGCAGTACTTC.

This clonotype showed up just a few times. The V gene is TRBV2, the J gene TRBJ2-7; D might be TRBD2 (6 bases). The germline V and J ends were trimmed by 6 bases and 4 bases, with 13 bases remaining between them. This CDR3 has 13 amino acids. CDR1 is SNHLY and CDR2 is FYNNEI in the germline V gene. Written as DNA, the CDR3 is TGTGCCAGCAGGCCTGGTAGCGGTTACGAGCAGTACTTC. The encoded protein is CASRPGSGYEQYF.

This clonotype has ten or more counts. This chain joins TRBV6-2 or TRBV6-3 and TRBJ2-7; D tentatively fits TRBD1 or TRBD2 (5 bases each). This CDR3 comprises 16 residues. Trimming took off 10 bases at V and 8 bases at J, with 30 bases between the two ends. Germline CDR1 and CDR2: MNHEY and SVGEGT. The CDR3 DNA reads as TGTGCCACCACCCTCTTCCTCGGGACCAGCATTAGGCAGCAGTACTTC. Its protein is CATTLFLGTSIRQQYF.

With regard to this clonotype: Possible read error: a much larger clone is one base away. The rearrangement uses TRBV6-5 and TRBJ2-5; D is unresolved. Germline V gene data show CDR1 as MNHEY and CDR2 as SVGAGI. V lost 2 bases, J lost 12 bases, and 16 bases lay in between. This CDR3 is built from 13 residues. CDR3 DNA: TGTGCCAGCAGTTACCAGCGCGATTTTACCAAGTACTTC. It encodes CASSYQRDFTKYF.

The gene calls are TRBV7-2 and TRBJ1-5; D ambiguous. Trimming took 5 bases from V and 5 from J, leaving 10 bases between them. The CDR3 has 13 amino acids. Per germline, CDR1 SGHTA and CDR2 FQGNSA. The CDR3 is CASSADHDQPQHF. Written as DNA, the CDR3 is TGTGCCAGCAGCGCAGATCACGATCAGCCCCAGCATTTT.

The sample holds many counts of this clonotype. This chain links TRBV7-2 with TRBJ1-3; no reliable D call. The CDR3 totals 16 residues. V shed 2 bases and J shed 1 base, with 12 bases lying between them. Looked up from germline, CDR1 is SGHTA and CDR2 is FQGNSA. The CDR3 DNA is TGTGCCAGCAGCTTATTGCTACCGGTTTCTGGAAACACCATATATTTT. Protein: CASSLLLPVSGNTIYF.

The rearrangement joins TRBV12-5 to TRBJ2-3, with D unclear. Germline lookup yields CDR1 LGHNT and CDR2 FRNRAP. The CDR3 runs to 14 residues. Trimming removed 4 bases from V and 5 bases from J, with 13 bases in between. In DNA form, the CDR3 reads TGTGCTAGTGGTTCACCCCCCAGACTAGATACGCAGTATTTT. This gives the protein CASGSPPRLDTQYF.

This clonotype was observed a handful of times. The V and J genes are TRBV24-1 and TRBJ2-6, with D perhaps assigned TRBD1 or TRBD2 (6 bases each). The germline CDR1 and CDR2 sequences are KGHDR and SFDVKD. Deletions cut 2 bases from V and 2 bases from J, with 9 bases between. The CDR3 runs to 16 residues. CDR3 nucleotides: TGTGCCACCAGTGATTGGGGGGCGACTGGGGCCAACGTCCTGACTTTC. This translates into CATSDWGATGANVLTF.

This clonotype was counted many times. CDR3 protein: CSAERGVNEQFF. The CDR3 nucleotides read TGCAGTGCCGAGCGAGGGGTGAATGAGCAGTTCTTC. The rearrangement uses TRBV20-1 and TRBJ2-1; D may correspond to TRBD1 or TRBD2 (5 bases each). The CDR3 covers 12 residues. With 6 bases removed from V and 7 bases from J, the gap between germline ends came to 13 bases. Germline V CDR1 and CDR2: DFQATT, SNEGSKA (reference sequence).

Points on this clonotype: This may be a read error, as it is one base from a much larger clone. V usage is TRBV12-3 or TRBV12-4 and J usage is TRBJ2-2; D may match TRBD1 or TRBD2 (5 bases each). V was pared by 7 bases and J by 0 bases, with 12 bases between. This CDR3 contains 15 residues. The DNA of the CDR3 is TGTGCCAGCAAGTCGGGACGAGCGAACACCGGGGAGCTGTTTTTT. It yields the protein CASKSGRANTGELFF.

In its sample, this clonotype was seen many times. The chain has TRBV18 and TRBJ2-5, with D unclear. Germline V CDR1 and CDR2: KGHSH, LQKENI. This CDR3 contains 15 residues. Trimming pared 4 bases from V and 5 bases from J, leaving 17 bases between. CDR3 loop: CASSRKPPGRETQYF. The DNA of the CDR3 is TGTGCCAGCTCACGTAAACCCCCAGGAAGGGAGACCCAGTACTTC. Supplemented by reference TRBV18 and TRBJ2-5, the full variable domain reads NAGVMQNPRHLVRRRGQEARLRCSPMKGHSHVYWYRQLPEEGLKFMVYLQKENIIDESGMPKERFSAEFPKEGPSILRIQQVVRGDSAAYFCASSRKPPGRETQYFGPGTRLLVL.